Listed here are 31 T cell receptor beta chains from one sample, sequenced in a study of cytomegalovirus exposure and HLA in healthy donors. 60 Vbeta and 13 Jbeta primers were used in PCR. TCRdb keeps only in-frame clones here, not all; method: immunoSEQ multiplex PCR. The sample yields under 200,000 clones, roughly 80% seen once. The specimen was PBMCs. The receptors here all came from a young woman in good health and CMV-seronegative.

The count of this clone is one. The rearrangement links TRBV5-8 to TRBJ1-1, with D tentatively TRBD1 (5 bases). V lost 3 bases and J lost 6, with 15 bases in between. Germline values: CDR1 SGHTS, CDR2 YDEGEE. This CDR3 is built from 14 residues. The CDR3 DNA follows: TGTGCCAGCAGCTCCGTTGGGATCAGGGCTGAAGCTTTCTTT. Amino acid sequence: CASSSVGIRAEAFF.

The chain couples TRBV7-8 to TRBJ2-3; TRBD1 aligns across 7 bases. V trimming: 0 bases; J trimming: 1 base; junction bases outside the gene matches: 10. Per germline, CDR1 SGHVS and CDR2 FQNEAQ. The CDR3 is 18 amino acids. The CDR3 protein is CASSLAFIRGSGTDTQYF. CDR3 nucleotides: TGTGCCAGCAGCTTAGCTTTTATCAGGGGGTCCGGCACAGATACGCAGTATTTT. The full variable domain, its missing parts supplied by reference TRBV7-8 and TRBJ2-3, is GAGVSQSPRYKVAKRGQDVALRCDPISGHVSLFWYQQALGQGPEFLTYFQNEAQLDKSGLPSDRFFAERPEGSVSTLKIQRTQQEDSAVYLCASSLAFIRGSGTDTQYFGPGTRLTVL.

On this clone: A read error may produce the germline difference seen at one junction end. The chain joins TRBV7-9 to TRBJ2-1; the D gene is possibly TRBD2 (6 bases). The CDR3 sequence is 16 residues long. Per germline, CDR1 SEHNR and CDR2 FQNEAQ (reference sequence). The CDR3 DNA reads TGTTCCAGCAGCTCCAGGACTACGGGTTCCTACAATGAGCAGTTCTTC. This encodes CSSSSRTTGSYNEQFF.

The chain employs TRBV5-1 and TRBJ2-1; TRBD2 might be the D (6 bases). Between the trimmed V and J ends, which lost 0 bases and 0 bases, there was a span of 13 bases. Germline V gene data show CDR1 as SGHRS and CDR2 as YFSETQ. This CDR3 is built from 17 residues. The CDR3 region has the DNA TGCGCCAGCAGCTTGGCCGGACGGGGGACCTCCTACAATGAGCAGTTCTTC. Protein: CASSLAGRGTSYNEQFF.

The chain is built from TRBV18 and TRBJ2-5; D not resolved. V was clipped by 5 bases and J by 3 bases, with 4 bases between them. Germline CDR1 and CDR2: KGHSH and LQKENI. The CDR3 totals 11 residues. CDR3 sequence: CASSSEETQYF. For the CDR3, the DNA is TGTGCCAGCTCATCAGAAGAGACCCAGTACTTC.

V gene TRBV12-2 combines with J gene TRBJ1-3; TRBD1, as called in the table, went unchecked against the DNA. TRBV12-2 is assigned pseudogene status. CDR3 length: 15 residues. The DNA of the CDR3 is TGTGCAAGTCGCCCCCACAGGGGCGCTGGAAACACCATATATTTT. Translating it yields CASRPHRGAGNTIYF.

V and J are TRBV29-1 and TRBJ2-1; tentatively, D is TRBD2 (6 bases). Germline V gene sequence: CDR1 SQVTM, CDR2 ANQGSEA. V lost 2 bases and J 7 bases, leaving 18 bases between the germline ends. The CDR3 spans 15 residues. DNA for the CDR3: TGCAGCGTTGAATCCCGGGGGACTCTGCGGAATGAGCAGTTCTTC. Residues: CSVESRGTLRNEQFF.

The chain carries TRBV5-6 and TRBJ1-3; 9 bases align to TRBD1. Germline assignment: CDR1 SGHDT and CDR2 YYEEEE. The CDR3 extends over 15 amino acids. V lost 2 bases, J lost 8 bases, and 8 bases stayed unmatched. Written as DNA, the CDR3 is TGTGCCAGCAGCTTTACTACCTGGACAGGGGACACCATATATTTT. Protein: CASSFTTWTGDTIYF.

This clone has more than one count but fewer than ten. In nucleotides, the CDR3 is TGTGCCAGCAGCACATCAGGGACAGGGAATGAAAAACTGTTTTTT. Amino acid sequence: CASSTSGTGNEKLFF. The chain employs TRBV6-5 and TRBJ1-4, with TRBD1 matching over 9 bases. The CDR3 is made up of 15 amino acids. The trim removed 6 bases at V and 5 bases at J, leaving 7 bases unmatched. Germline V lookup: CDR1 MNHEY, CDR2 SVGAGI.

The chain uses TRBV28 and TRBJ1-2; D gene ambiguous. The CDR3 is made up of 16 amino acids. Trimming left V 2 bases short and J 6 bases short, with 19 bases between. CDR1 is MDHEN, CDR2 SYDVKM, per germline. CDR3 bases: TGTGCCAGCAGTTTAGGATCCCAGGCTTGGCGGGATGGCTACACCTTC. Its translation is CASSLGSQAWRDGYTF.

The chain recombines TRBV28 with TRBJ1-5; 8 bases fit TRBD1. The CDR3 covers 17 residues. Trimming took 5 bases from V and 3 from J; bases not matched to a gene: 12. CDR1 and CDR2 from the germline V gene are MDHEN and SYDVKM. The CDR3 DNA reads TGTGCCAGCAGTCCGGACCCCGGGACAGGTTCCAATCAGCCCCAGCATTTT. This translates into CASSPDPGTGSNQPQHF. Full variable domain (outside the CDR3, taken from reference TRBV28 and TRBJ1-5): DVKVTQSSRYLVKRTGEKVFLECVQDMDHENMFWYRQDPGLGLRLIYFSYDVKMKEKGDIPEGYSVSREKKERFSLILESASTNQTSMYLCASSPDPGTGSNQPQHFGDGTRLSIL.

This clone was seen only a few times. This chain uses TRBV6-5 with TRBJ1-5; 8 bases are shared with TRBD1. Germline V gene data show CDR1 as MNHEY and CDR2 as SVGAGI. CDR3 length: 15 amino acids. Trimming cost V 6 bases and J 0 bases; bases outside gene matches: 4. DNA of the CDR3: TGTGCCAGCAGGCGGACAGGGTTTAGCAATCAGCCCCAGCATTTT. It encodes CASRRTGFSNQPQHF.

V and J are TRBV6-5 and TRBJ1-2; possibly TRBD1 for D (6 bases). The CDR3 covers 13 residues. CDR1 MNHEY and CDR2 SVGAGI come from the germline V gene. The V and J ends lost 6 bases and 4 bases respectively, with 12 bases between them. In DNA, the CDR3 is TGTGCCAGCAGCCTCAGACAGGTCTATGGCTACACCTTC. Translated, it gives CASSLRQVYGYTF.

This clone was counted once. This chain links TRBV19 with TRBJ2-1; the match to TRBD2 covers 8 bases. The CDR3 runs to 15 residues. Per the germline V gene, CDR1 is LNHDA and CDR2 is SQIVND (reference sequence). Germline trimming cut 0 bases from V and 6 bases from J; bases unmatched to any gene: 4. The CDR3 nucleotides are TGTGCCAGTAGTATAGAGGGCCGGGAGGGCAATGAGCAGTTCTTC. It specifies CASSIEGREGNEQFF.

This sequence joins TRBV7-2 and TRBJ2-1; TRBD1 agrees at 8 bases. Germline V gene lookup returns CDR1 SGHTA and CDR2 FQGNSA. V was pared by 5 bases and J by 4 bases, with 7 bases of the junction left unmatched. This CDR3 spans 15 amino acids. The CDR3 coding sequence is TGTGCCAGCAGCCCCAGGACAGGGCGGTACAATGAGCAGTTCTTC. It yields the protein CASSPRTGRYNEQFF.

This chain uses TRBV7-7 with TRBJ2-7, with D maybe TRBD1 (5 bases). The CDR3 sequence is 15 residues long. Deletions cut 5 bases from V and 3 bases from J, with 17 bases between. Germline V gene data show CDR1 as SSHAT and CDR2 as FNYEAQ (reference sequence). The DNA for the CDR3 is TGTGCCAGCAGCGCCGGACACCGATCAAACTACGAGCAGTACTTC. Translated: CASSAGHRSNYEQYF.

In this sample, this clone turned up a few times. The rearrangement joins TRBV6-1 to TRBJ2-7; no reliable D call. The V gene's germline CDR1 is MNHNS and CDR2 SASEGT. Trimming cost V 2 bases and J 2 bases, with 13 bases left between them. The length of the CDR3 is 15 residues. Here the CDR3 reads CASSEQAPQAYEQYF. As DNA, the CDR3 is TGTGCCAGCAGTGAACAAGCTCCCCAAGCCTACGAGCAGTACTTC.

The genes are TRBV11-3 and TRBJ1-4; D is perhaps TRBD1 (5 bases). The CDR3 has 15 amino acids. Germline V gene data show CDR1 as SGHNT and CDR2 as YENEEA. Trimming pared 5 bases from V and 5 bases from J, leaving 15 bases between. The CDR3 protein is CASSQYRSQNEKLFF. DNA of the CDR3: TGTGCCAGCAGCCAATACAGGAGTCAAAATGAAAAACTGTTTTTT.

The chain couples TRBV4-3 to TRBJ1-1; 8 bases align to TRBD1. Germline CDR1 is LGHNA and CDR2 is YSLEER. This CDR3 contains 16 residues. Trimming took 2 bases from V and 1 from J; bases not matched to a gene: 6. CDR3 region: CASSQYTGGGNTEAFF. In nucleotides, the CDR3 is TGCGCCAGCAGCCAATATACAGGGGGGGGGAACACTGAAGCTTTCTTT.

This sequence joins TRBV27 and TRBJ1-3; 8 bases match TRBD1. The V and J ends lost 5 bases and 0 bases, in that order; junction bases with no gene match: 12. Germline V gene data show CDR1 as MNHEY and CDR2 as SMNVEV (reference sequence). This CDR3 has 18 amino acids. The CDR3 sequence is CASSPGPPGGHSGNTIYF. The CDR3 DNA sequence: TGTGCCAGCAGTCCGGGCCCCCCAGGGGGCCACTCTGGAAACACCATATATTTT.

The rearrangement links TRBV27 to TRBJ2-7; D may be TRBD1 (5 bases). Germline assignment: CDR1 MNHEY and CDR2 SMNVEV (reference sequence). Trimming left V 5 bases short and J 0 bases short, with 14 bases between. The CDR3 sequence is 15 residues long. CDR3 in DNA: TGTGCCAGCAGTCCCTGGGGCGGTTCCTCCTACGAGCAGTACTTC. It yields the protein CASSPWGGSSYEQYF.

The chain uses TRBV7-2 and TRBJ2-3, with TRBD2 identical over 7 bases. Germline V gene lookup returns CDR1 SGHTA and CDR2 FQGNSA. J gave up 2 bases and V 2 bases, and 13 bases lay outside the gene matches. This CDR3 has 18 residues. The CDR3 here is CASSLKYGGGMNTDTQYF. The CDR3 DNA follows: TGTGCCAGCAGCTTAAAATATGGGGGGGGAATGAACACAGATACGCAGTATTTT.

This clone was observed a handful of times. The chain couples TRBV4-3 to TRBJ1-4; possibly TRBD1 for D (6 bases). The germline V gene has CDR1 LGHNA and CDR2 YSLEER. The CDR3 has 16 amino acids. V was cut by 4 bases and J by 8 bases, with 20 bases left in between. CDR3 in DNA: TGCGCCAGCAGCCGAGGAGTGGCCAGGGGCGAAGAAAAACTGTTTTTT. It codes for CASSRGVARGEEKLFF.

This clone came up a few times. The V gene is TRBV7-2, the J gene TRBJ1-1; 8 bases agree with TRBD1. CDR3 length equals 12 residues. Trimming removed 5 bases from V and 9 bases from J; junction bases left unmatched: 5. Germline lookup yields CDR1 SGHTA and CDR2 FQGNSA. CDR3 nucleotide sequence: TGTGCCAGCAGCATCGGACAGGGCAAAGCTTTCTTT. Amino acids: CASSIGQGKAFF.

The chain links TRBV28 to TRBJ2-7; TRBD2 agrees at 7 bases. Trimming removed 5 bases from V and 7 bases from J; junction bases left unmatched: 20. The CDR3 is 17 residues long. The V gene's germline CDR1 is MDHEN and CDR2 SYDVKM. This CDR3 is CASSRPPQWREKGEQYV. The CDR3 DNA reads TGTGCCAGCAGTCGCCCACCCCAATGGCGGGAGAAAGGAGAGCAGTACGTC.

The genes are TRBV27 and TRBJ2-1; 9 positions match TRBD2. Germline CDR1 is MNHEY and CDR2 is SMNVEV (reference sequence). The CDR3 loop spans 15 amino acids. J lost 5 bases, V lost 2 bases, and 4 bases had no gene match. The CDR3 nucleotides read TGTGCCAGCAGTTTAAGACTAGCGGTAAACAATGAGCAGTTCTTC. Its translation is CASSLRLAVNNEQFF.

This clone has more than one count but fewer than ten. This rearrangement joins TRBV5-6 to TRBJ1-1, with unresolved D. Germline V gene lookup returns CDR1 SGHDT and CDR2 YYEEEE. Deletions cut 1 base from V and 3 bases from J, with 10 bases between. The CDR3 is 14 residues long. The CDR3 nucleotides read TGTGCCAGCAGCTTGTTGGCTCGGGACACTGAAGCTTTCTTT. Its translation: CASSLLARDTEAFF.

This clone was picked up a small number of times. The chain is built from TRBV19 and TRBJ2-2; D unresolved. Trimming removed 5 bases from V and 5 bases from J, with 9 bases in between. The CDR3 runs 13 residues. Germline-derived CDR1 and CDR2 are LNHDA and SQIVND (reference sequence). The CDR3 DNA follows: TGTGCCAGTAGTTCCTCCCGTACCGGGGAGCTGTTTTTT. Residues: CASSSSRTGELFF.

The V gene is TRBV4-2, the J gene TRBJ2-7; D call uncertain. V was trimmed by 1 base and J by 4 bases, leaving 8 bases between them. The CDR3 has 13 amino acids. CDR1 is LGHNA and CDR2 is YNFKEQ in the germline V gene. Here the CDR3 DNA reads TGTGCCAGCAGCCAAGCCGAGGAGTACGAGCAGTACTTC. Amino acid sequence: CASSQAEEYEQYF.

The table lists this clone with a few counts. This rearrangement joins TRBV4-3 to TRBJ2-2; 13 bases match TRBD2. CDR1 LGHNA and CDR2 YSLEER come from the germline V gene. The CDR3 has 18 amino acids. Germline trimming cut 0 bases from V and 4 bases from J; bases unmatched to any gene: 5. The CDR3 DNA reads TGCGCCAGCAGCCAAGAAGGACTAGCGGGAGAGATCACCGGGGAGCTGTTTTTT. Translation gives CASSQEGLAGEITGELFF.

The rearrangement uses TRBV5-6 and TRBJ1-2; D not resolved. The germline V and J ends were trimmed by 2 bases and 8 bases, with 10 bases remaining between them. Per germline, CDR1 SGHDT and CDR2 YYEEEE. The CDR3 runs 12 residues. The CDR3 here is CASSFAAFGYTF. In DNA form, the CDR3 reads TGTGCCAGCAGCTTTGCGGCATTCGGCTACACCTTC.